Following are 19 T cell receptor beta chains from one sample sequenced in a study of CD8+ T cells in alopecia areata listed by TCRdb under 2018. According to the study, the label for this sample's time point signals: baseline before oral tofacitinib. Library prep was done by the immunoSEQ multiplex PCR assay. For TCR sequencing, RNA was extracted from every sample and reverse transcribed into cDNA to serve as template. TCRdb carries this immuneACCESS record with in-frame sequences only. Its versions omit some clonotypes, under half of them owing to an unresolved V gene in the studies checked, with the rest unexplained. Within this sample are 150,000 to 200,000 clones, with about 67% of them counted one time only. The ten largest clones capture more than 9.5% of the sample. The material sequenced was CD8+ T cells sorted from blood, taken at week 0. The receptors were gathered from a human donor with alopecia areata.

In its sample, this clone was seen a few times. V usage is TRBV7-9 and J usage is TRBJ1-6; D is uncertain. V was shortened by 3 bases and J by 6 bases, with 6 bases between the two germline ends. Germline assignment: CDR1 SEHNR and CDR2 FQNEAQ (reference sequence). CDR3 length: 13 amino acids. CDR3 protein: CASSFGSNSPLHF. CDR3 coding DNA: TGTGCCAGCAGCTTTGGTTCTAATTCACCCCTCCACTTT. The complete variable domain, with remaining parts taken from reference TRBV7-9 and TRBJ1-6, reads DTGVSQNPRHKITKRGQNVTFRCDPISEHNRLYWYRQTLGQGPEFLTYFQNEAQLEKSRLLSDRFSAERPKGSFSTLEIQRTEQGDSAMYLCASSFGSNSPLHFGNGTRLTVT.

The V gene is TRBV7-2, the J gene TRBJ2-3, with D perhaps TRBD2 (6 bases). The V end was cut by 1 base, the J end by 7 bases, with 18 bases between. Germline CDR1 reads SGHTA; CDR2 reads FQGNSA. The CDR3 has 16 amino acids. The CDR3 sequence: CASSLGRAGQDNTQYF. The CDR3, as DNA: TGTGCCAGCAGCTTAGGGCGAGCGGGTCAAGACAATACGCAGTATTTT.

The J gene is TRBJ1-1, the V gene TRBV6-5; unclear D gene. CDR1 MNHEY and CDR2 SVGAGI come from the germline V gene. With 9 bases removed from V and 4 bases from J, the gap between germline ends came to 15 bases. There are 13 residues in the CDR3. The CDR3 nucleotides are TGTGCCAGTACCGAAGGCGGATTCACTGAAGCTTTCTTT. It specifies CASTEGGFTEAFF.

On this clone itself: This sample also contains other DNA sequences that code for the same CDR3. The gene calls are TRBV6-5 and TRBJ2-7; TRBD1 aligns across 8 bases. Trimming removed 2 bases from V and 2 bases from J; junction bases left unmatched: 2. This CDR3 is built from 14 residues. The V gene's germline CDR1 is MNHEY and CDR2 SVGAGI. Here the CDR3 DNA reads TGTGCCAGCAGTTACGGACAGGGAGCCTACGAGCAGTACTTC. It codes for CASSYGQGAYEQYF.

The sample holds one count of this clone. The chain carries TRBV27 and TRBJ2-2; weak D call: TRBD2 (7 bases). The germline CDR1 and CDR2 sequences are MNHEY and SMNVEV (reference sequence). The V end lost 2 bases, the J end lost 9 bases, and 13 bases lay between the germline ends. The CDR3 sequence is 14 residues long. The CDR3 loop is CASSLQGRGRELFF. CDR3 sequence (DNA): TGTGCCAGCAGTTTACAGGGGAGGGGACGGGAGCTGTTTTTT.

A few counts support this clone. The chain links TRBV11-1 to TRBJ2-3; no definite D call. This CDR3 spans 13 amino acids. Germline V lookup: CDR1 SGHAT, CDR2 FQDESV (reference sequence). V lost 4 bases to trimming and J lost 3 bases, with 8 bases between them. Here the CDR3 reads CASSSHSTDTQYF. CDR3 coding DNA: TGTGCCAGCAGCTCACACTCTACAGATACGCAGTATTTT.

V and J are TRBV6-6 and TRBJ2-3; 7 bases line up with TRBD1. The length of the CDR3 is 13 residues. V was pared by 6 bases and J by 5 bases, with 5 bases of the junction left unmatched. The germline V gene has CDR1 MNHNY and CDR2 SVGAGI (reference sequence). This CDR3 reads CASRPNRGDTQYF. The CDR3, as DNA: TGTGCCAGCAGGCCGAACAGGGGAGATACGCAGTATTTT.

This sequence joins TRBV30 and TRBJ2-2, with D possibly TRBD1 on 6 matching bases. V gave up 4 bases and J gave up 4 bases, with 13 bases separating them. This CDR3 spans 14 amino acids. Germline lookup yields CDR1 GTSNPN and CDR2 SVGIG (reference sequence). The CDR3 nucleotides are TGTGCCTGGAACCAGGGGCGAACCACCGGGGAGCTGTTTTTT. Its translation is CAWNQGRTTGELFF.

The chain links TRBV2 to TRBJ2-5; D call uncertain. V lost 3 bases, J lost 5 bases, and 10 bases lay in between. The germline V gene encodes CDR1 SNHLY and CDR2 FYNNEI. The CDR3 is 13 amino acids. This chain's CDR3 is CASSERYRETQYF. The CDR3 region has the DNA TGTGCCAGCAGTGAGAGATATCGGGAGACCCAGTACTTC.

In this sample, this clone turned up a few times. The chain carries TRBV29-1 and TRBJ1-2, with D maybe TRBD1 (5 bases). CDR3 size: 15 residues. Trimming removed 0 bases from V and 4 bases from J, with 15 bases in between. Germline lookup yields CDR1 SQVTM and CDR2 ANQGSEA. The DNA for the CDR3 is TGCAGCGTTGAAGATCTACAGGAGAGATTCTATGGCTACACCTTC. This encodes CSVEDLQERFYGYTF.

This rearrangement joins TRBV6-5 to TRBJ1-2; D not certain. The CDR3 length is 15 residues. The V end was cut by 8 bases, the J end by 1 base, with 17 bases between. CDR1 is MNHEY and CDR2 is SVGAGI in the germline V gene. The CDR3 spells CASFPNSALNYGYTF. The CDR3 DNA is TGTGCCAGCTTTCCCAACAGTGCTCTTAACTATGGCTACACCTTC.

The V gene is TRBV4-1, the J gene TRBJ1-2; D unresolved. The germline CDR1 and CDR2 sequences are MGHRA and YSYEKL. The CDR3 has 16 amino acids. V lost 0 bases and J lost 4, with 15 bases in between. CDR3 sequence: CASSQESLPRGYGYTF. In nucleotides, the CDR3 is TGCGCCAGCAGCCAAGAATCCCTACCTCGGGGCTATGGCTACACCTTC.

The V and J genes are TRBV23-1 and TRBJ2-1, with D perhaps given as TRBD1 or TRBD2 (6 bases each). TRBV23-1 is an ORF, and what it does is uncertain. The CDR3 covers 16 residues. V gave up 2 bases and J gave up 4 bases, with 15 bases separating them. The CDR3, as DNA: TGCGCCAGCAGTCAACTGACAGAGGGGGGATACAATGAGCAGTTCTTC. Translated: CASSQLTEGGYNEQFF.

This clone was picked up one time. J is TRBJ2-1 and V is TRBV6-5, with D possibly being TRBD1 (6 bases). Trimming stripped 6 bases from V and 7 bases from J, with 10 bases between. The CDR3 has 12 residues. Germline V gene data show CDR1 as MNHEY and CDR2 as SVGAGI. The CDR3 DNA reads as TGTGCCAGCAGGACGCAGGGGAATGAGCAGTTCTTC. This sequence encodes CASRTQGNEQFF.

The chain recombines TRBV7-9 with TRBJ2-3; no firm D call. CDR3 length equals 16 residues. Germline V CDR1 and CDR2: SEHNR, FQNEAQ (reference sequence). V was cut by 3 bases and J by 3 bases, with 16 bases left in between. This chain's CDR3 is CASSFRPREDTDTQYF. The CDR3 DNA sequence: TGTGCCAGCAGCTTTCGACCCCGAGAGGATACAGATACGCAGTATTTT. Using reference TRBV7-9 and TRBJ2-3 for the parts outside the CDR3, the full variable domain is DTGVSQNPRHKITKRGQNVTFRCDPISEHNRLYWYRQTLGQGPEFLTYFQNEAQLEKSRLLSDRFSAERPKGSFSTLEIQRTEQGDSAMYLCASSFRPREDTDTQYFGPGTRLTVL.

This clone was seen many times. Compared with germline, one end of the junction differs, possibly owing to a read error. V is TRBV11-2 and J is TRBJ2-7; D possibly uses TRBD1 or TRBD2 (6 bases each). The CDR3 has 12 amino acids. Germline CDR1 SGHAT, CDR2 FQNNGV. CDR3 sequence reads: CASSLHRGVVEF. The CDR3 DNA reads TGTGCCAGCAGCCTTCATAGGGGGGTCGTCGAGTTC.

The chain combines TRBV7-2 with TRBJ1-1; D gene unclear. There are 11 residues in the CDR3. The V end was cut by 5 bases, the J end by 10 bases, with 11 bases between. Germline loops: CDR1 SGHTA, CDR2 FQGNSA. The CDR3 protein is CASSLRSGAFF. CDR3 in DNA: TGTGCCAGCAGCCTCAGGTCTGGAGCTTTCTTT.

There are a few counts of this clone. V and J are TRBV30 and TRBJ1-5; D call uncertain. V lost 3 bases and J 1 base, leaving 7 bases between the germline ends. This CDR3 comprises 13 residues. The germline V gene has CDR1 GTSNPN and CDR2 SVGIG (reference sequence). Here the CDR3 reads CAWSMGSNQPQHF. In DNA, the CDR3 is TGTGCCTGGAGCATGGGGAGCAATCAGCCCCAGCATTTT. Full variable domain (outside the CDR3, taken from reference TRBV30 and TRBJ1-5): SQTIHQWPATLVQPVGSPLSLECTVEGTSNPNLYWYRQAAGRGLQLLFYSVGIGQISSEVPQNLSASRPQDRQFILSSKKLLLSDSGFYLCAWSMGSNQPQHFGDGTRLSIL.

The chain links TRBV7-9 to TRBJ1-6; no clear D gene. V was cut by 5 bases and J by 10 bases, with 12 bases left in between. Germline V lookup: CDR1 SEHNR, CDR2 FQNEAQ (reference sequence). This CDR3 has 13 residues. The CDR3 coding sequence is TGTGCCAGCAGCGACGTCGCTGGATCACCCCTCCACTTT. Its protein is CASSDVAGSPLHF.